The present T cell receptor (beta chain) was sequenced within a study of a mutant IDH1 vaccine in newly diagnosed glioma. Study background: Earlier therapy was either radiotherapy, temozolomide, or both, and most got both.

Measured with immunoSEQ multiplex PCR; TCRdb has only the in-frame clones, and not every one. The data show some 68,000 clones, with less than 85% seen just once and about 7.5% held by the top ten. This CDR3 has 14 amino acids. Trimming took 4 bases from V and 4 from J; bases not matched to a gene: 4. Looked up from germline, CDR1 is LNHNV and CDR2 is YYDKDF (reference sequence). Documented time point: baseline, week 1 (first vaccination visit). Indicated treatment: pre-vaccination baseline after standard-of-care therapy. The sequences come from PBMCs, collected from a glioma patient treated with radiotherapy, temozolomide or both. The source is a man aged 50 or older with glioma. The chain employs TRBV15 and TRBJ2-7, with TRBD1 matching 10 bases. The CDR3 protein is CATSTGTGVYEQYF. CDR3 nucleotide sequence: TGTGCCACCAGCACCGGGACAGGGGTATACGAGCAGTACTTC.